The next 30 T cell receptor beta chains were all read from a single sample in a study of T-cell reconstitution after alpha-beta-depleted transplantation in children. Unique molecular identifiers were used in preparing the TCRbeta library. TCRdb passed the PCR reads through MiXCR, listing each CDR3 protein once. This table holds 330,000 or so distinct CDR3 sequences, nearly 8% found once. No antigen is known for these receptors. Regarding the study as a whole: Newly made T cells mostly supplied T-cell counts and diversity one year after transplant.

The specimen comprised peripheral blood, sampled 360 days after TCRalphabeta/CD19-depleted stem cell transplant. These TCRs come from a female patient aged 2-10 years who had a stem cell transplant for Fanconi anemia, so the T cells may come from the graft donor.

The V gene is TRBV18, the J gene TRBJ1-5, with D possibly matching TRBD1 (5 bases). V was cut by 4 bases and J by 7 bases, with 23 bases left in between. From germline, CDR1 is KGHSH and CDR2 LQKENI. The CDR3 loop spans 17 amino acids. The CDR3 is CASSQFPGTGEGQPQHF. DNA for the CDR3: TGTGCCAGCTCACAATTCCCAGGGACGGGAGAAGGGCAGCCCCAGCATTTT.

In regard to this clonotype: A much bigger clone sits one base away, suggesting this may be a read error. This is likely a read error, given that the CDR3 carries no conserved phenylalanine or tryptophan at its end. The genes are TRBV15 and TRBJ1-2, with a weak D call TRBD1 (6 bases). V dropped 5 bases and J dropped 8 bases, with 21 bases sitting between them. The CDR3 has 15 amino acids. Germline CDR1 is LNHNV and CDR2 is YYDKDF (reference sequence). CDR3 region: CATSGAEQGYGGYTC. The CDR3 nucleotides read TGTGCCACCAGCGGAGCAGAACAGGGTTATGGAGGCTACACCTGC.

CDR3 in amino acids: CASSLATLYNGAPTDTQYF. The CDR3 DNA follows: TGTGCCAGCAGCTTAGCCACGCTTTATAACGGCGCCCCCACAGATACGCAGTATTTT. The rearrangement joins TRBV7-2 to TRBJ2-3; D not resolved. Germline V gene data show CDR1 as SGHTA and CDR2 as FQGNSA. The CDR3 sequence is 19 residues long. V gave up 0 bases and J gave up 2 bases, with 21 bases separating them.

This clonotype has only a few counts. The V call is TRBV7-2, the J call TRBJ1-1, with 7 bases that match TRBD1. This CDR3 has 13 amino acids. Trimming took 1 base from V and 11 from J; bases not matched to a gene: 7. Germline V CDR1 and CDR2: SGHTA, FQGNSA. CDR3 loop: CASSLVTGAVAFF. As DNA, the CDR3 is TGTGCCAGCAGCTTAGTAACAGGGGCCGTGGCTTTCTTT.

This clonotype was counted only a few times. The chain has TRBV20-1 and TRBJ1-2; D gene ambiguous. The V and J ends lost 0 bases and 6 bases respectively, with 11 bases between them. Germline V gene sequence: CDR1 DFQATT, CDR2 SNEGSKA (reference sequence). The CDR3 covers 13 residues. The CDR3 DNA sequence: TGCAGTGCTAGAGATGGCGGTACCCATGGCTACACCTTC. Its translation is CSARDGGTHGYTF.

This clonotype appeared many times. The genes are TRBV6-1 and TRBJ2-7; D perhaps matches TRBD1 (6 bases). From germline, CDR1 is MNHNS and CDR2 SASEGT. V lost 5 bases to trimming and J lost 1 base, with 9 bases between them. The CDR3 loop spans 13 amino acids. CDR3 protein: CASSRGQSYEQYV. Here the CDR3 DNA reads TGTGCCAGCAGTCGTGGACAGTCCTACGAGCAGTACGTC.

This clonotype turned up a few times. The chain couples TRBV9 to TRBJ2-3; a possible D gene is TRBD2 (5 bases). Between the trimmed V and J ends, which lost 0 bases and 2 bases, there was a span of 13 bases. In germline, CDR1 is SGDLS, CDR2 YYNGEE. The CDR3 runs 16 residues. CDR3 in amino acids: CASSVELSGNTDTQYF. The CDR3 bases are TGTGCCAGCAGCGTAGAGTTGAGCGGTAACACAGATACGCAGTATTTT.

This clonotype was observed a few times. This chain uses TRBV28 with TRBJ1-2; D might be TRBD1 (6 bases). V was pared by 8 bases and J by 5 bases, with 15 bases between. This CDR3 has 13 residues. Germline V CDR1 and CDR2: MDHEN, SYDVKM. The CDR3 bases are TGTGCCAGCTCCTCAACAGGGAGATATGGCTACACCTTC. It translates to CASSSTGRYGYTF.

This clonotype came up many times. The rearrangement uses TRBV2 and TRBJ1-1; D is uncertain. Germline values: CDR1 SNHLY, CDR2 FYNNEI. The CDR3 sequence is 14 residues long. V was cut by 8 bases and J by 1 base, with 14 bases left in between. CDR3 DNA: TGTGCCAGCGTAGGCCGGCAGCCGAACACTGAAGCTTTCTTT. This gives the protein CASVGRQPNTEAFF.

The genes are TRBV4-2 and TRBJ2-7, with no clear D. CDR3 length equals 14 residues. The V end was cut by 3 bases, the J end by 3 bases, with 12 bases between. Germline V lookup: CDR1 LGHNA, CDR2 YNFKEQ. The CDR3 region is CASSQTVGGYEQYF. DNA of the CDR3: TGTGCCAGCAGCCAGACCGTAGGCGGCTACGAGCAGTACTTC.

This clonotype appeared a few times. V gene TRBV4-1 combines with J gene TRBJ1-2, with D unresolved. The CDR3 consists of 13 residues. The germline CDR1 and CDR2 sequences are MGHRA and YSYEKL. The germline V and J ends were trimmed by 3 bases and 8 bases, with 13 bases remaining between them. CDR3 nucleotide sequence: TGCGCCAGCAGCCATCGGAATTCAGAAGGCTACACCTTC. Protein product: CASSHRNSEGYTF.

This clonotype was picked up one time. This may stem from a read error, because a much larger clone lies one nucleotide away. The V gene is TRBV2, the J gene TRBJ2-7; D ambiguous. The V gene's germline CDR1 is SNHLY and CDR2 FYNNEI. The CDR3 consists of 14 residues. Trimming removed 3 bases from V and 6 bases from J, with 15 bases in between. The CDR3 loop reads CASSEASRACEQYF. The CDR3 DNA reads TGTGCCAGCAGTGAGGCTTCTAGGGCCTGCGAGCAGTACTTC.

This clonotype appeared a few times. This chain connects TRBV3-1 to TRBJ2-2, with no clear D. Germline V gives CDR1 LGHDT, CDR2 YNNKEL (reference sequence). CDR3 length equals 14 residues. Trimming removed 1 base at V and 4 bases at J, with 7 bases between. The CDR3, as DNA: TGTGCCAGCAGCCAAGCGACCGGCACCGGGGAGCTGTTTTTT. The encoded protein is CASSQATGTGELFF.

The J gene is TRBJ1-6, the V gene TRBV5-1; 8 positions agree with TRBD1. With 0 bases clipped from V and 7 bases from J, the junction kept 6 bases outside the gene matches. CDR3 length equals 16 residues. CDR1 and CDR2 (germline): SGHRS, YFSETQ. The CDR3 DNA follows: TGCGCCAGCAGCTTGGTGGGTCAGGGGGCGAATTCACCCCTCCACTTT. Translation gives CASSLVGQGANSPLHF.

The chain recombines TRBV2 with TRBJ1-5, with TRBD1 as a possible D gene (5 bases). The CDR3 loop spans 14 amino acids. The ends were cut back, 6 bases at V and 4 bases at J, with 13 bases in the middle. Germline CDR1 reads SNHLY; CDR2 reads FYNNEI. The CDR3 region is CASRDTGLNQPQHF. In DNA, the CDR3 is TGTGCCAGCAGGGACACCGGCCTGAATCAGCCCCAGCATTTT.

This clonotype has more than one count but fewer than ten. The junction departs from the called germline gene at one end, perhaps through a read error. The J gene is TRBJ2-7, the V gene TRBV4-2; the match to TRBD1 covers 9 bases. Germline values: CDR1 LGHNA, CDR2 YNFKEQ. The CDR3 contains 14 residues. This CDR3 is CASSQDPGQGDGHF. In DNA, the CDR3 is TGTGCCAGCAGCCAAGACCCGGGACAGGGAGATGGGCACTTC.

A few counts support this clonotype. The chain carries TRBV11-2 and TRBJ2-5; D is unresolved. The CDR3 has 13 amino acids. Deletions cut 2 bases from V and 1 base from J, with 5 bases between. Looked up from germline, CDR1 is SGHAT and CDR2 is FQNNGV. The CDR3 here is CASSLQIQETQYF. The CDR3, as DNA: TGTGCCAGCAGCTTACAGATCCAAGAGACCCAGTACTTC.

This clonotype has a count of ten or more. This sequence joins TRBV20-1 and TRBJ2-1; 8 bases line up with TRBD2. The junction had 6 bases not matched to a gene; V was cut back by 6 bases and J by 2 bases. The CDR3 runs to 14 residues. The germline V gene encodes CDR1 DFQATT and CDR2 SNEGSKA (reference sequence). The chain's CDR3 is CSALRGGPYNEQFF. The CDR3 coding sequence is TGCAGTGCCCTACGGGGGGGCCCCTACAATGAGCAGTTCTTC.

In its sample, this clonotype was seen many times. This sequence joins TRBV6-2 or TRBV6-3 and TRBJ1-1, with D perhaps matching TRBD1 (5 bases). With 5 bases removed from V and 0 bases from J, the gap between germline ends came to 10 bases. The V gene's germline CDR1 is MNHEY and CDR2 SVGEGT. This CDR3 region has 14 residues. CDR3 protein: CASSRDVLNTEAFF. The CDR3 DNA reads TGTGCCAGCAGTCGGGACGTATTGAACACTGAAGCTTTCTTT.

The sample holds many counts of this clonotype. J is TRBJ1-1 and V is TRBV12-3 or TRBV12-4; D uncertain. The ends were cut back, 2 bases at V and 1 base at J, with 5 bases in the middle. This CDR3 has 13 amino acids. CDR3 sequence reads: CASSLWENTEAFF. The DNA for the CDR3 is TGTGCCAGCAGTTTATGGGAGAACACTGAAGCTTTCTTT.

This clonotype was seen at least ten times. V is TRBV2 and J is TRBJ2-1; 11 bases agree with TRBD2. Germline CDR1 is SNHLY and CDR2 is FYNNEI. The CDR3 contains 15 residues. The V segment lost 6 bases and the J segment 2 bases; nucleotides outside the gene matches: 3. CDR3 residues: CASSEGLAAYNEQFF. CDR3 bases: TGTGCCAGCAGCGAGGGACTAGCGGCCTACAATGAGCAGTTCTTC.

This clonotype was found many times. This rearrangement joins TRBV27 to TRBJ2-2; D is undetermined. V gave up 5 bases and J gave up 1 base, with 8 bases separating them. This CDR3 spans 14 amino acids. Germline values: CDR1 MNHEY, CDR2 SMNVEV (reference sequence). The CDR3: CASSLVGNTGELFF. In DNA, the CDR3 is TGTGCCAGCAGTCTAGTCGGGAACACCGGGGAGCTGTTTTTT.

This clonotype was observed a handful of times. The chain uses TRBV1 and TRBJ2-1; TRBD2, the D gene given by the table, was not confirmed from the DNA. TRBV1 is marked as a pseudogene. This CDR3 contains 15 residues. In nucleotides, the CDR3 is TGCACCAGCAGCCGGATACAGCGGGACTTTGATGAGCAGTTCTTC. Protein: CTSSRIQRDFDEQFF.

The table lists this clonotype with many counts. The chain uses TRBV12-3 or TRBV12-4 and TRBJ1-2; no reliable D call. Trimming took 2 bases from V and 2 from J, leaving 3 bases between them. This CDR3 has 12 amino acids. CDR3 residues: CASSLMNYGYTF. For the CDR3, the DNA is TGTGCCAGCAGTTTAATGAACTATGGCTACACCTTC.

In its sample, this clonotype was seen many times. This chain joins TRBV6-5 and TRBJ2-7; 8 positions agree with TRBD2. The V gene's germline CDR1 is MNHEY and CDR2 SVGAGI. The CDR3 sequence is 17 residues long. With 2 bases clipped from V and 2 bases from J, the junction kept 11 bases outside the gene matches. The CDR3 loop reads CASSYPAEREITYEQYF. The CDR3 DNA reads as TGTGCCAGCAGTTACCCAGCAGAGCGGGAGATTACCTACGAGCAGTACTTC.

This clonotype was counted ten times or more. The chain is built from TRBV7-2 and TRBJ1-1; D might be TRBD1 (5 bases). This CDR3 is 13 amino acids long. CDR1 and CDR2 from the germline V gene are SGHTA and FQGNSA. The ends were cut back, 5 bases at V and 3 bases at J, with 10 bases in the middle. CDR3 nucleotide sequence: TGTGCCAGCAGCCCCGGGACTTACACTGAAGCTTTCTTT. Translated, it gives CASSPGTYTEAFF.

This clonotype has ten or more counts. V and J are TRBV7-3 and TRBJ2-1, with 7 bases fitting TRBD2. The CDR3 consists of 16 residues. CDR1 and CDR2 from the germline V gene are SGHTA and FQGTGA. Trimming removed 2 bases from V and 8 bases from J; junction bases left unmatched: 12. Written as DNA, the CDR3 is TGTGCCAGCAGCTTACGCGGGGGTTGGTACAATGATGAGCAGTTCTTC. Translation gives CASSLRGGWYNDEQFF.

This rearrangement joins TRBV5-6 to TRBJ2-7, with 9 bases aligning to TRBD1. The CDR3 has 15 residues. Germline V gives CDR1 SGHDT, CDR2 YYEEEE. V lost 1 base and J lost 0; bases outside the gene matches: 2. The CDR3 coding sequence is TGTGCCAGCAGCTTGAGGGGACAGGGCTCCTACGAGCAGTACTTC. Translated: CASSLRGQGSYEQYF.

The table lists this clonotype with a few counts. The chain employs TRBV7-9 and TRBJ2-7; tentatively, D is TRBD1 or TRBD2 (5 bases each). Germline CDR1 and CDR2: SEHNR and FQNEAQ (reference sequence). This CDR3 region has 16 residues. Trimming took 5 bases from V and 0 from J, leaving 17 bases between them. The CDR3 reads CASSTWGTSSSYEQYF. CDR3 DNA: TGTGCCAGCAGCACCTGGGGGACGTCGAGCTCCTACGAGCAGTACTTC.

This chain links TRBV27 with TRBJ1-1; D is unresolved. Germline CDR1 MNHEY, CDR2 SMNVEV (reference sequence). V lost 3 bases, J lost 2 bases, and 10 bases lay in between. The CDR3 spans 14 residues. The CDR3 nucleotides are TGTGCCAGCAGTTTTTCGTGGGTAAACACTGAAGCTTTCTTT. Protein product: CASSFSWVNTEAFF.